This is a list of T cell receptor beta chains from one sample in a study of cytomegalovirus exposure and HLA in healthy donors. Assay used: immunoSEQ multiplex PCR; TCRdb lists only in-frame clones, some missing. The data hold some 150,000 clones, with roughly four fifths observed a single time. Sequencing used PBMCs. Receptors originate from a man aged 45 to 65 in good health and CMV-seropositive. CDR3s leave out the opening cysteine and the closing phenylalanine or tryptophan. Fields, in order: V gene, J gene, CDR3 protein.

v_gene: TRBV19; j_gene: TRBJ2-2; CDR3aa: ASSPSGGNTGELF
v_gene: TRBV6-5; j_gene: TRBJ2-5; CDR3aa: ASSYVWTAKETQY
v_gene: TRBV28; j_gene: TRBJ1-2; CDR3aa: AIQLSRGYT
v_gene: TRBV10-3; j_gene: TRBJ1-5; CDR3aa: ATRAGEGGNQPQH
v_gene: TRBV28; j_gene: TRBJ1-2; CDR3aa: ASSSSGENYGYT
v_gene: TRBV7-2; j_gene: TRBJ1-5; CDR3aa: ASSLGGAGEGMRPQH
v_gene: TRBV6-1; j_gene: TRBJ1-2; CDR3aa: AGGGQLYGYT
v_gene: TRBV11-3; j_gene: TRBJ2-5; CDR3aa: ASSLGGEGGKTQY
v_gene: TRBV9; j_gene: TRBJ2-3; CDR3aa: ASSVVGSQADTQY
v_gene: TRBV15; j_gene: TRBJ1-1; CDR3aa: ATSRPQTKGTEAF
v_gene: TRBV4-2; j_gene: TRBJ2-1; CDR3aa: ASSQVRSGGAIEQF
v_gene: TRBV7-6; j_gene: TRBJ2-1; CDR3aa: ASSLVEADNEQF
v_gene: TRBV30; j_gene: TRBJ1-4; CDR3aa: AWNRGGYEKLF
v_gene: TRBV6-5; j_gene: TRBJ1-1; CDR3aa: ASSLTGRGGTEAF
v_gene: TRBV4-3; j_gene: TRBJ2-5; CDR3aa: ASSQAQQETQY
v_gene: TRBV4-3; j_gene: TRBJ1-5; CDR3aa: ASSQGRDDQPQH
v_gene: TRBV7-3; j_gene: TRBJ2-3; CDR3aa: ASGLGLASDTQY
v_gene: TRBV18; j_gene: TRBJ2-3; CDR3aa: ASSLLPRTDTQY
v_gene: TRBV6-5; j_gene: TRBJ2-3; CDR3aa: ASSSLAENLQY
v_gene: TRBV29-1; j_gene: TRBJ1-1; CDR3aa: SAVRVYLPTEAF
v_gene: TRBV9; j_gene: TRBJ1-3; CDR3aa: ASSARQGSGNTIY
v_gene: TRBV11-3; j_gene: TRBJ2-3; CDR3aa: ASSAALAGGTDTQY
v_gene: TRBV6-1; j_gene: TRBJ2-1; CDR3aa: ASSEKGDSNEQF
v_gene: TRBV7-2; j_gene: TRBJ1-2; CDR3aa: ASSLSGDRNYGYT
v_gene: TRBV14; j_gene: TRBJ2-1; CDR3aa: ASSQDV
v_gene: TRBV4-1; j_gene: TRBJ2-2; CDR3aa: ASSQRGGNTGELF
v_gene: TRBV15; j_gene: TRBJ2-3; CDR3aa: ATTRRSTDTQY
v_gene: TRBV28; j_gene: TRBJ1-1; CDR3aa: ASSLQGEYTEAF
v_gene: TRBV15; j_gene: TRBJ1-3; CDR3aa: ATSSRQAPGNTIY
v_gene: TRBV5-1; j_gene: NA; CDR3aa: ASSYGGTSGYEQY
v_gene: TRBV30; j_gene: TRBJ2-5; CDR3aa: AWSARGETQY
v_gene: TRBV21-1; j_gene: TRBJ2-7; CDR3aa: ASSSSYEQY
v_gene: TRBV27; j_gene: TRBJ2-2; CDR3aa: ASSLFEGSGELF
v_gene: TRBV19; j_gene: TRBJ1-6; CDR3aa: ASSIEGSAYNSPLH
v_gene: TRBV19; j_gene: TRBJ2-2; CDR3aa: ASVTANTGELF
v_gene: TRBV9; j_gene: TRBJ1-5; CDR3aa: ASSVGGTGNQPQH
v_gene: TRBV19; j_gene: TRBJ1-1; CDR3aa: ASSIGRETEAF
v_gene: TRBV7-9; j_gene: TRBJ1-4; CDR3aa: ASSPRDNRGLEKLF
v_gene: TRBV7-2; j_gene: TRBJ1-6; CDR3aa: ASTVGPGINSPLH
v_gene: TRBV19; j_gene: TRBJ1-2; CDR3aa: ASSTTWARGYGYT
v_gene: TRBV5-4; j_gene: TRBJ2-7; CDR3aa: ASSLAGNEQY
v_gene: TRBV4-1; j_gene: TRBJ2-3; CDR3aa: ASSQERLAGITDTQY
v_gene: TRBV7-2; j_gene: TRBJ1-5; CDR3aa: ASTPGGTYQPQH
v_gene: TRBV29-1; j_gene: TRBJ1-2; CDR3aa: SVPQSPYGYT
v_gene: TRBV2; j_gene: TRBJ2-7; CDR3aa: ASQTGDEQY
v_gene: TRBV19; j_gene: TRBJ2-5; CDR3aa: ASSSGSDGETQY
v_gene: TRBV6-5; j_gene: TRBJ2-1; CDR3aa: ASSRHRDEQF
v_gene: TRBV6-6; j_gene: TRBJ2-7; CDR3aa: ASSAPGQKSAQQY
v_gene: TRBV5-4; j_gene: TRBJ2-6; CDR3aa: ASSSDPSGANGLT
v_gene: TRBV18; j_gene: TRBJ1-1; CDR3aa: ASSKPGQANTEAF
v_gene: TRBV5-5; j_gene: TRBJ2-7; CDR3aa: ASSWAGTGAGEQY
v_gene: TRBV18; j_gene: TRBJ2-7; CDR3aa: ASSPEGQGVYEQY
v_gene: TRBV28; j_gene: TRBJ2-6; CDR3aa: ASSLDTVSGANVLT
v_gene: TRBV7-2; j_gene: TRBJ2-7; CDR3aa: ASSLVGLAGGDEQY